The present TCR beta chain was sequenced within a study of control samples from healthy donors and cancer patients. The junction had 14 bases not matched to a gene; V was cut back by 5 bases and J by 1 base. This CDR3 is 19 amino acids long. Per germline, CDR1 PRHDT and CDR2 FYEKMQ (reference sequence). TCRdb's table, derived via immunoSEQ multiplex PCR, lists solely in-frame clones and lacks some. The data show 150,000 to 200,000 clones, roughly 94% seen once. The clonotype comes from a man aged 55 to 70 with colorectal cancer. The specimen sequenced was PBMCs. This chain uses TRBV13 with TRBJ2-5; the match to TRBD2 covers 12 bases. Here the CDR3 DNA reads TGTGCCAGCAGCCGTCGGACTAGCGGGGTCCTTAGGGGCCAAGAGACCCAGTACTTC. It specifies CASSRRTSGVLRGQETQYF. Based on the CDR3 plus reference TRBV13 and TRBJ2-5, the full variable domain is AAGVIQSPRHLIKEKRETATLKCYPIPRHDTVYWYQQGPGQDPQFLISFYEKMQSDKGSIPDRFSAQQFSDYHSELNMSSLELGDSALYFCASSRRTSGVLRGQETQYFGPGTRLLVL.